The 9 T cell receptor beta chains below were found in one sample sequenced in a study of blood T cell repertoires in COVID-19. Only in-frame clones appear in the TCRdb table, and some are missing; sequencing was by immunoSEQ multiplex PCR. The data contain about 270,000 clones, over 75% of them singletons. The sequenced sample consisted of PBMCs or T cells enriched from blood (not recorded which). These TCRs come from a woman aged 25 to 39 who had recovered from COVID-19.

This clone was picked up one time. This chain links TRBV10-3 with TRBJ2-5; D is possibly TRBD2 (6 bases). With 4 bases removed from V and 3 bases from J, the gap between germline ends came to 12 bases. Germline V gene lookup returns CDR1 ENHRY and CDR2 SYGVKD. The CDR3 has 14 residues. This chain's CDR3 is CAISGEGLEETQYF. The CDR3 DNA sequence: TGTGCCATCAGTGGAGAGGGACTTGAAGAGACCCAGTACTTC.

This clone turned up a few times. The chain employs TRBV7-4 and TRBJ1-2; a weak D match, TRBD1 (5 bases). This CDR3 spans 18 amino acids. Looked up from germline, CDR1 is SGHVT and CDR2 is SQSDAQ. V lost 5 bases, J lost 5 bases, and 27 bases lay in between. The CDR3 DNA is TGTGCCAGCAGCCCAGGCGGACACAGGAAATCGCCCAAATATGGCTACACCTTC. Residues: CASSPGGHRKSPKYGYTF.

This chain uses TRBV7-9 with TRBJ2-1; D gene ambiguous. Trimming stripped 7 bases from V and 4 bases from J, with 14 bases between. Germline loops: CDR1 SEHNR, CDR2 FQNEAQ (reference sequence). The CDR3 extends over 14 amino acids. The CDR3 DNA reads TGTGCCAGCATGTCGGGTCAATATTACAATGAGCAGTTCTTC. Its protein is CASMSGQYYNEQFF.

The chain is built from TRBV29-1 and TRBJ2-2; no firm D call. V shed 6 bases and J shed 3 bases, with 11 bases lying between them. Germline values: CDR1 SQVTM, CDR2 ANQGSEA. The CDR3 is 13 residues long. CDR3 loop: CSVPGQDTGELFF. For the CDR3, the DNA is TGCAGCGTCCCTGGGCAGGACACCGGGGAGCTGTTTTTT.

This clone was seen just once. The V gene is TRBV27, the J gene TRBJ1-2; D may be TRBD1 (6 bases). With 4 bases removed from V and 3 bases from J, the gap between germline ends came to 15 bases. Germline V lookup: CDR1 MNHEY, CDR2 SMNVEV (reference sequence). This CDR3 is 15 amino acids long. The CDR3 sequence is CASSSTRDIDYGYTF. CDR3 nucleotide sequence: TGTGCCAGCAGTTCTACTCGGGACATAGACTATGGCTACACCTTC.

This chain joins TRBV2 and TRBJ1-6, with 8 bases matching TRBD1. V lost 4 bases, J lost 9 bases, and 14 bases stayed unmatched. CDR1 and CDR2 from the germline V gene are SNHLY and FYNNEI. This CDR3 region has 17 residues. The CDR3 DNA reads as TGTGCCAGCAGTGGGTCGACAGGGGTAGCCGGGGGTTCACCCCTCCACTTT. Residues: CASSGSTGVAGGSPLHF.

This clone was observed a few times. V is TRBV28 and J is TRBJ2-7; the D gene is possibly TRBD1 (6 bases). The CDR3 length is 13 residues. V dropped 6 bases and J dropped 7 bases, with 16 bases sitting between them. Looked up from germline, CDR1 is MDHEN and CDR2 is SYDVKM. The CDR3 reads CASREDRLMEQYF. CDR3 sequence (DNA): TGTGCCAGCAGGGAAGACAGGCTGATGGAGCAGTACTTC. The whole variable domain, filled in from reference TRBV28 and TRBJ2-7, reads DVKVTQSSRYLVKRTGEKVFLECVQDMDHENMFWYRQDPGLGLRLIYFSYDVKMKEKGDIPEGYSVSREKKERFSLILESASTNQTSMYLCASREDRLMEQYFGPGTRLTVT.

The chain is built from TRBV9 and TRBJ2-5, with D perhaps TRBD2 (6 bases). The length of the CDR3 is 14 residues. CDR1 and CDR2 from the germline V gene are SGDLS and YYNGEE. Trimming took 4 bases from V and 2 from J, leaving 12 bases between them. CDR3: CASSPRGGQETQYF. For the CDR3, the DNA is TGTGCCAGCAGCCCCCGAGGAGGGCAAGAGACCCAGTACTTC.

The chain combines TRBV11-3 with TRBJ1-2, with 10 bases identical to TRBD1. CDR3 length equals 15 residues. The germline CDR1 and CDR2 sequences are SGHNT and YENEEA. Unmatched junction bases numbered 2, after V lost 3 bases and J lost 1 base. The DNA for the CDR3 is TGTGCCAGCAGCTTCGGACAGGGGGTTAACTATGGCTACACCTTC. Encoded protein: CASSFGQGVNYGYTF.